The rows below give T cell receptor beta chains drawn from one sample of a study of OX40 agonist ivuxolimab in advanced cancers. Repertoires were generated with immunoSEQ multiplex PCR, while TCRdb's copy carries only in-frame clones and drops some. Altogether over 25,000 clones are present, roughly four fifths being singletons, with the ten largest covering under 15%. This specimen consisted of CD4+ or CD8+ T cells sorted from blood, obtained in a trial of the OX40 agonist ivuxolimab. These receptors came from an adult with an advanced solid tumor such as melanoma, head and neck, liver or kidney cancer. CDR3s include the opening cysteine and the closing phenylalanine or tryptophan.

TRBV5-6,TRBJ1-2,CASSLDRGPGYTF
TRBV7-2,TRBJ1-4,CASSQFGQKLFF
TRBV5-1,TRBJ1-2,CASSRFTTGGADGYTF
TRBV5-4,TRBJ2-7,CASSLPPVRDHEQYF
TRBV30,NA,CARTYPGQGAHEQYF
TRBV7-9,TRBJ1-5,CASSLWAGAEGPQHF
TRBV30,TRBJ2-4,CAWSAGGLAKNIQYF
TRBV9,TRBJ2-5,CASSIRDRKETQYF
TRBV18,TRBJ1-4,CASSQGLVTNAKLFF
TRBV30,TRBJ1-2,CAWSVSTGPHGYTF